These 30 T cell receptor beta chains were sequenced from one sample in a study of cytomegalovirus exposure and HLA in healthy donors. The PCR had 60 Vbeta and 13 Jbeta primers. TCRdb keeps only in-frame clones here, not all; method: immunoSEQ multiplex PCR. This repertoire shows about 100,000 clones, around 80% found once; its top ten account for about 4%. The material sequenced was PBMCs. These receptors were taken from a woman between 50 and 59 years old in good health and CMV-seropositive.

J is TRBJ2-2 and V is TRBV11-3, with D uncertain. The V and J ends lost 7 bases and 3 bases respectively, with 15 bases between them. CDR1 SGHNT and CDR2 YENEEA come from the germline V gene. There are 15 residues in the CDR3. The CDR3 coding sequence is TGTGCCAGCACCGCGGCCCGAACCGACACCGGGGAGCTGTTTTTT. It encodes CASTAARTDTGELFF.

The chain is built from TRBV30 and TRBJ2-1; perhaps TRBD2 as D (7 bases). Trimming removed 2 bases at V and 4 bases at J, with 18 bases between. Germline CDR1 is GTSNPN and CDR2 is SVGIG (reference sequence). The CDR3 is made up of 16 amino acids. The CDR3 coding sequence is TGTGCCTGGAGTCTCTCCGGGGGGACACTGTACAATGAGCAGTTCTTC. Translation: CAWSLSGGTLYNEQFF.

The chain joins TRBV9 to TRBJ1-1; no reliable D call. Germline V gene data show CDR1 as SGDLS and CDR2 as YYNGEE. V lost 3 bases and J 5 bases, leaving 14 bases between the germline ends. The CDR3 is made up of 14 amino acids. In DNA, the CDR3 is TGTGCCAGCAGCGCCCTTCCTATTCGGACTGAAGCTTTCTTT. This encodes CASSALPIRTEAFF.

V and J are TRBV29-1 and TRBJ2-5, with 7 bases identical to TRBD2. With 7 bases clipped from V and 1 base from J, the junction kept 9 bases outside the gene matches. Germline V gene data show CDR1 as SQVTM and CDR2 as ANQGSEA. There are 14 residues in the CDR3. The CDR3 protein is CSDWEPGGQETQYF. The DNA for the CDR3 is TGCAGCGATTGGGAACCGGGGGGCCAAGAGACCCAGTACTTC.

In its sample, this clone was seen a few times. V gene TRBV7-3 combines with J gene TRBJ1-2; 8 bases match TRBD1. The J segment lost 8 bases and the V segment lost 0 bases, leaving 2 bases of the junction unmatched. From germline, CDR1 is SGHTA and CDR2 FQGTGA. The CDR3 spans 13 residues. The CDR3 region is CASSLTDREGYTF. CDR3 sequence (DNA): TGTGCCAGCAGCTTAACGGACAGGGAAGGCTACACCTTC. Together with reference TRBV7-3 and TRBJ1-2, the CDR3 gives the full variable domain: GAGVSQTPSNKVTEKGKYVELRCDPISGHTALYWYRQSLGQGPEFLIYFQGTGAADDSGLPNDRFFAVRPEGSVSTLKIQRTERGDSAVYLCASSLTDREGYTFGSGTRLTVV.

The V gene is TRBV15, the J gene TRBJ1-1, with D uncertain. The CDR3 consists of 13 residues. V dropped 0 bases and J dropped 10 bases, with 12 bases sitting between them. Germline CDR1 and CDR2: LNHNV and YYDKDF (reference sequence). CDR3 DNA sequence: TGTGCCACCAGCAGAGATCTCGAAGGGAGAGCTTTCTTT. Amino acid sequence: CATSRDLEGRAFF.

The chain links TRBV11-2 to TRBJ1-1, with 8 bases fitting TRBD1. Germline V gives CDR1 SGHAT, CDR2 FQNNGV. The CDR3 contains 15 residues. J gave up 6 bases and V 7 bases, and 13 bases lay outside the gene matches. DNA for the CDR3: TGTGCCAGCATCAAACAGGGGGGGCTGCAAGCTGAAGCTTTCTTT. This encodes CASIKQGGLQAEAFF. The complete variable domain, with remaining parts taken from reference TRBV11-2 and TRBJ1-1, reads EAGVAQSPRYKIIEKRQSVAFWCNPISGHATLYWYQQILGQGPKLLIQFQNNGVVDDSQLPKDRFSAERLKGVDSTLKIQPAKLEDSAVYLCASIKQGGLQAEAFFGQGTRLTVV.

The chain joins TRBV30 to TRBJ1-1, with D hard to call. The CDR3 is made up of 15 amino acids. V was cut by 2 bases and J by 0 bases, with 13 bases left in between. Germline CDR1 is GTSNPN and CDR2 is SVGIG (reference sequence). CDR3: CAWSPLWQVNTEAFF. CDR3 bases: TGTGCCTGGAGTCCCCTGTGGCAGGTGAACACTGAAGCTTTCTTT. Together with reference TRBV30 and TRBJ1-1, the CDR3 gives the full variable domain: SQTIHQWPATLVQPVGSPLSLECTVEGTSNPNLYWYRQAAGRGLQLLFYSVGIGQISSEVPQNLSASRPQDRQFILSSKKLLLSDSGFYLCAWSPLWQVNTEAFFGQGTRLTVV.

V is TRBV13 and J is TRBJ2-7; no definite D call. V lost 4 bases to trimming and J lost 2 bases, with 3 bases between them. CDR1 is PRHDT, CDR2 FYEKMQ, per germline (reference sequence). This CDR3 is built from 11 residues. CDR3 residues: CASSSAYEQYF. CDR3 in DNA: TGTGCCAGCAGCTCCGCCTACGAGCAGTACTTC.

This chain connects TRBV19 to TRBJ1-1, with 7 bases matching TRBD1. CDR1 is LNHDA, CDR2 SQIVND, per germline (reference sequence). V shed 3 bases and J 3 bases; nucleotides not matched to a gene: 13. This CDR3 has 17 amino acids. CDR3 protein: CASSIYRGDSMDTEAFF. Here the CDR3 DNA reads TGTGCCAGTAGTATCTACAGGGGCGACTCTATGGACACTGAAGCTTTCTTT.

The chain couples TRBV2 to TRBJ2-1; D remains unclear. V was clipped by 6 bases and J by 8 bases, with 14 bases between them. The germline V gene has CDR1 SNHLY and CDR2 FYNNEI. The CDR3 has 13 amino acids. The CDR3 DNA reads TGTGCCAGCAGCCTGGGCCGGTCGGATGAGCAGTTCTTC. It specifies CASSLGRSDEQFF.

The genes are TRBV11-1 and TRBJ1-1, with a possible D match to TRBD1 (5 bases). Between the trimmed V and J ends, which lost 6 bases and 0 bases, there was a span of 11 bases. CDR3 length equals 14 residues. Per the germline V gene, CDR1 is SGHAT and CDR2 is FQDESV (reference sequence). The CDR3 is CASRRQYMNTEAFF. DNA for the CDR3: TGTGCCAGCAGGCGACAGTACATGAACACTGAAGCTTTCTTT.

The CDR3 region has the DNA TGCGCCAGCAGCCAAGGGGCTTCGGTTGAGCAGTTCTTC. Its protein product is CASSQGASVEQFF. The V call is TRBV4-1, the J call TRBJ2-1; D not resolved. This CDR3 is built from 13 residues. V was cut by 1 base and J by 9 bases, with 10 bases left in between. Germline V CDR1 and CDR2: MGHRA, YSYEKL.

Comments on this clone: Other DNA sequences in this sample translate to the same CDR3. V usage is TRBV10-1 and J usage is TRBJ1-2; the match to TRBD1 covers 7 bases. The length of the CDR3 is 13 residues. CDR1 and CDR2 from the germline V gene are WNHNN and SYGVQD (reference sequence). V dropped 5 bases and J dropped 4; count of bases not matched to a gene: 4. The chain's CDR3 is CASSPGTAYGYTF. In nucleotides, the CDR3 is TGCGCCAGCAGTCCCGGGACAGCCTATGGCTACACCTTC.

The sample holds a few counts of this clone. CDR3 DNA sequence: TGTGCCAGCAGACCCGGGATCGACAATGAGCAGTTCTTC. It codes for CASRPGIDNEQFF. V usage is TRBV6-1 and J usage is TRBJ2-1, with a weak D call TRBD2 (5 bases). Germline V gene data show CDR1 as MNHNS and CDR2 as SASEGT. The CDR3 is 13 amino acids. Between the trimmed V and J ends, which lost 6 bases and 5 bases, there was a span of 11 bases.

The J gene is TRBJ1-1, the V gene TRBV7-8; maybe TRBD1 (5 bases). V was trimmed by 7 bases and J by 0 bases, leaving 9 bases between them. Germline V gene data show CDR1 as SGHVS and CDR2 as FQNEAQ. The CDR3 consists of 13 residues. The CDR3 protein is CASTPTVNTEAFF. The CDR3 nucleotides are TGTGCCAGCACCCCGACAGTGAACACTGAAGCTTTCTTT. Variable domain in full (rest from reference TRBV7-8 and TRBJ1-1): GAGVSQSPRYKVAKRGQDVALRCDPISGHVSLFWYQQALGQGPEFLTYFQNEAQLDKSGLPSDRFFAERPEGSVSTLKIQRTQQEDSAVYLCASTPTVNTEAFFGQGTRLTVV.

The genes are TRBV2 and TRBJ1-5; 7 positions match TRBD1. CDR3 length: 15 residues. Unmatched junction bases numbered 5, after V lost 6 bases and J lost 0 bases. CDR1 and CDR2 from the germline V gene are SNHLY and FYNNEI. The DNA for the CDR3 is TGTGCCAGCAGCCGCGACAGGGATAGCAATCAGCCCCAGCATTTT. It is translated as CASSRDRDSNQPQHF.

The rearrangement joins TRBV4-2 to TRBJ2-7; the D is unclear. V was shortened by 0 bases and J by 3 bases, with 6 bases between the two germline ends. This CDR3 has 13 amino acids. CDR1 LGHNA and CDR2 YNFKEQ come from the germline V gene. The CDR3 region is CASSQDLSYEQYF. The CDR3, as DNA: TGTGCCAGCAGCCAAGATTTGAGCTACGAGCAGTACTTC.

As DNA, the CDR3 is TGTGCCAGCAGTTACCGGACTCTCGGCGGGGAGCTGTTTTTT. As protein: CASSYRTLGGELFF. This chain connects TRBV6-5 to TRBJ2-2, with D perhaps TRBD2 (5 bases). Per germline, CDR1 MNHEY and CDR2 SVGAGI. V was trimmed by 2 bases and J by 7 bases, leaving 11 bases between them. The CDR3 totals 14 residues.

This clone was recorded only once. V is TRBV5-1 and J is TRBJ2-1; 10 positions match TRBD2. There are 18 residues in the CDR3. V dropped 4 bases and J dropped 0; count of bases not matched to a gene: 10. Germline CDR1 reads SGHRS; CDR2 reads YFSETQ. The CDR3 protein is CASSPPGGTSDSYNEQFF. The CDR3 DNA is TGCGCCAGCAGCCCGCCGGGGGGGACTAGCGACTCCTACAATGAGCAGTTCTTC.

The rearrangement links TRBV6-1 to TRBJ2-1; 11 positions agree with TRBD2. This CDR3 region has 15 residues. Per the germline V gene, CDR1 is MNHNS and CDR2 is SASEGT. After removal of 6 bases from V and 10 bases from J, the junction contained 11 bases not matched to a gene. CDR3 sequence: CASSQGTSGLGEQFF. Here the CDR3 DNA reads TGTGCCAGCAGCCAAGGGACTAGCGGTCTCGGGGAGCAGTTCTTC.

The gene calls are TRBV9 and TRBJ2-1; TRBD2 agrees at 10 bases. The V gene's germline CDR1 is SGDLS and CDR2 YYNGEE. J was trimmed by 2 bases and V by 2 bases; bases with no gene match: 4. CDR3 size: 16 residues. As DNA, the CDR3 is TGTGCCAGCAGCGTCCAAGGACTAGCGGCCTACAATGAGCAGTTCTTC. Protein product: CASSVQGLAAYNEQFF.

The chain joins TRBV6-5 to TRBJ2-3; 8 nucleotides match TRBD2. V gave up 4 bases and J gave up 4 bases; unmatched junction bases: 10. The CDR3 has 16 amino acids. The germline V gene has CDR1 MNHEY and CDR2 SVGAGI. CDR3 loop: CASSSGSAGVPDTQYF. The CDR3 DNA is TGTGCCAGCAGTTCCGGATCAGCGGGAGTTCCAGATACGCAGTATTTT.

This clone came up a few times. The gene calls are TRBV5-5 and TRBJ1-1, with D maybe TRBD1 (5 bases). V lost 5 bases and J lost 1, with 15 bases in between. The CDR3 covers 15 residues. CDR1 is SGHKS, CDR2 YYEKEE, per germline (reference sequence). The DNA for the CDR3 is TGTGCCAGCAGTGTCGTAAGGGGATCGAACACTGAAGCTTTCTTT. Protein product: CASSVVRGSNTEAFF.

The V and J genes are TRBV4-1 and TRBJ2-1, with TRBD1 matching 7 bases. CDR1 MGHRA and CDR2 YSYEKL come from the germline V gene. Losses at the gene ends were 0 bases for V and 3 bases for J; bases not matched to a gene: 8. The CDR3 sequence is 17 residues long. The CDR3 DNA is TGCGCCAGCAGCCAAGATCTAGACAGGGCATTCTACAATGAGCAGTTCTTC. Translation gives CASSQDLDRAFYNEQFF.

V and J are TRBV10-3 and TRBJ1-1, with 10 bases matching TRBD1. J lost 3 bases, V lost 5 bases, and 3 bases had no gene match. Germline lookup yields CDR1 ENHRY and CDR2 SYGVKD. This CDR3 is built from 14 residues. The CDR3 here is CAISFGQGDTEAFF. CDR3 coding DNA: TGTGCCATCAGTTTCGGACAGGGGGACACTGAAGCTTTCTTT.

V gene TRBV11-2 combines with J gene TRBJ1-1, with D unresolved. The germline V gene encodes CDR1 SGHAT and CDR2 FQNNGV. Trimming stripped 0 bases from V and 0 bases from J, with 5 bases between. CDR3 length: 14 residues. In nucleotides, the CDR3 is TGTGCCAGCAGCTTAGAAATAGTGAACACTGAAGCTTTCTTT. This encodes CASSLEIVNTEAFF.

The gene calls are TRBV10-3 and TRBJ2-5; 8 bases align to TRBD1. TRBJ2-7 explains the end of the DNA better; the J call may be wrong. The germline V gene encodes CDR1 ENHRY and CDR2 SYGVKD. This CDR3 contains 12 residues. CDR3 DNA: TGTGCCGCCGGGACAGGAGGAAACGAGCAGTACTTC. It specifies CAAGTGGNEQYF.

On this clone: Other DNA sequences of this sample code for an identical CDR3. This chain uses TRBV5-4 with TRBJ1-1; possible D gene TRBD1, 6 bases. CDR3 length: 14 amino acids. Per the germline V gene, CDR1 is SGHNT and CDR2 is YYREEE (reference sequence). Trimming shortened V by 2 bases and J by 5 bases, and 13 bases separated the two germline ends. CDR3 sequence (DNA): TGTGCCAGCAGCTTCTGGGGGCTTAGGACTGAAGCTTTCTTT. Translating gives CASSFWGLRTEAFF.

This clone is a singleton in its sample. V and J are TRBV29-1 and TRBJ2-7, with D possibly TRBD2 on 5 matching bases. The CDR3 spans 14 residues. Germline assignment: CDR1 SQVTM and CDR2 ANQGSEA. The V end lost 6 bases, the J end lost 0 bases, and 15 bases lay between the germline ends. This CDR3 reads CSVGYKLASYEQYF. The CDR3 nucleotides read TGCAGCGTGGGTTACAAGCTAGCCTCCTACGAGCAGTACTTC.